This T cell receptor (beta chain) was recovered during a study of T cells after yellow fever vaccination. Notes on the study in general: Abundant clonotypes (contaminants from the bulk population) could be present in FACS-sorted repertoires. By day 5 rather than day 15, the secondary response had peaked, though it was weaker. Booster samples showed a return of most primary-vaccination clones (roughly 96% CD4, 88% CD8).

For this clonotype: Antigen: not known.

TCRdb fed the 5' RACE reads into MiXCR, producing one record per CDR3 protein. The sample consists of just under 600,000 distinct CDR3 sequences, roughly 13% of them appearing once. Looked up from germline, CDR1 is MNHEY and CDR2 is SVGEGT. Trimming left V 5 bases short and J 0 bases short, with 8 bases between. The length of the CDR3 is 14 residues. Source: PBMCs, taken on the day of the yellow fever booster vaccination. This clonotype originated in a man aged 30-40 years who received the YFV17D yellow fever vaccine. The chain is built from TRBV6-2 or TRBV6-3 and TRBJ1-5; D gene unclear. CDR3 DNA sequence: TGTGCCAGCAGTGAGAGGATTAGCAATCAGCCCCAGCATTTT. It codes for CASSERISNQPQHF.